This T cell receptor beta chain stems from a study of beta chain features in type 1 diabetes. At the level of the study: Summed over all samples, the examined sorted cells came to 100 million to 130 million.

TCRB transcripts that were expressed got sequenced, as all of the isolated RNA had been reverse transcribed. The protocol was immunoSEQ multiplex PCR, while the TCRdb copy is restricted to in-frame clones and leaves out a portion. The profile shows about 290,000 clones, about 8.5% of them singletons. The CDR3 consists of 16 residues. Germline V CDR1 and CDR2: MNHEY, SMNVEV (reference sequence). Trimming removed 4 bases at V and 8 bases at J, with 21 bases between. The clonotype comes from a woman between 18 and 30 years old in good health. The J gene is TRBJ1-5, the V gene TRBV27; D perhaps matches TRBD1 (5 bases). Sequencing was done on a sample of central memory CD4+ T cells from blood. CDR3 amino acids: CASSSLIQGIWEPQHF. For the CDR3, the DNA is TGTGCCAGCAGTTCTCTCATCCAGGGAATTTGGGAGCCCCAGCATTTT.